This T cell receptor (beta chain) is from a study of blood T cell repertoires in COVID-19. TCRdb keeps only in-frame clones here, not all; method: immunoSEQ multiplex PCR. The sample has 8,500 to 13,000 clones, over 80% seen once; the top ten hold about 13%. This CDR3 is 15 amino acids long. V gave up 5 bases and J gave up 6 bases; unmatched junction bases: 13. From germline, CDR1 is SQVTM and CDR2 ANQGSEA. This receptor was taken from a human donor in a cohort sampled during active COVID-19. This chain uses TRBV29-1 with TRBJ1-1; TRBD1 agrees at 9 bases. The sample taken for sequencing was peripheral blood. Here the CDR3 DNA reads TGCAGCGTTTACAACACCGGGACAGGGAATCCTGAAGCTTTCTTT. Its protein is CSVYNTGTGNPEAFF.